A selection of T cell receptor beta chains follows, all from one sample in a study of blood T cell repertoires in COVID-19. Measured with immunoSEQ multiplex PCR; TCRdb has only the in-frame clones, and not every one. The sample holds about 150,000 clones, around 86% seen once. The sequencing sample was made of peripheral blood. The receptors originated from a man in his 70s with acute or convalescent COVID-19. The conserved cysteine and the conserved F or W are not part of the CDR3 here.

>TRBV7-3|TRBJ2-2
ASSLTGVNTGELF
>TRBV2|TRBJ2-7
ASSVATGVYEQY
>TRBV5-4|TRBJ1-6
ASSASTGSNSPLH
>TRBV4-1|TRBJ1-5
ASSDTGRNQPQH
>TRBV7-3|TRBJ2-4
ASSLEAGGPVRAKNIQY
>TRBV5-6|TRBJ2-2
ASRGRTGELF
>TRBV9|TRBJ1-1
ASSVDDSKPMNTEAF
>TRBV9|TRBJ2-1
ASSVVAGAKGVSFDEQF
>TRBV10-3|TRBJ1-5
ASARVLQGEGNQPQH
>TRBV7-9|TRBJ2-2
ASSPEGASGSAGELF
>TRBV9|TRBJ1-1
ASSPRQGMNTEAF
>TRBV7-3|TRBJ2-3
ASSEQGGGADTQY
>TRBV19|TRBJ2-3
ASSDYPSTDTQY
>TRBV27|TRBJ1-6
ASSPLTGPLH
>TRBV6-5|TRBJ1-1
ASSFRARGEAF
>TRBV13|TRBJ2-1
ASSLRTSRYNEQF
>TRBV27|TRBJ2-7
ASSSISGYEQY
>TRBV18|TRBJ2-7
ASSRSQGKSNHEQY
>TRBV27|TRBJ2-5
ASSFQLGGGETQY
>TRBV6-5|TRBJ1-2
ASSYSIPGGYT
>TRBV6-5|TRBJ1-2
ASSLQGTANYGYT
>TRBV9|TRBJ2-2
ASSVDLRESGELF
>TRBV28|TRBJ1-1
ASSLHQGNTEAF
>TRBV19|TRBJ1-5
ASSIGTDIYQPQH
>TRBV5-4|TRBJ2-2
ASSSGLAGTGELF